Below, 29 T cell receptor beta chains from the same sample are listed, as sequenced in a study of beta chain features in type 1 diabetes. The investigators reverse transcribed all of the isolated RNA, so they sequenced expressed TCRB transcripts. TCRdb keeps only in-frame clones here, not all; method: immunoSEQ multiplex PCR. The sample consists of 150,000 or so clones, 11% of them appearing once. Source material: central memory CD4+ T cells from blood. These receptor sequences come from a man aged 18 to 29 in good health.

The chain couples TRBV10-3 to TRBJ1-2; 9 bases map to TRBD1. V lost 5 bases to trimming and J lost 6 bases; unmatched junction nucleotides: 4. Germline V CDR1 and CDR2: ENHRY, SYGVKD. The CDR3 contains 13 residues. CDR3 bases: TGTGCCATCAGTAGGACAGGGGAGGATGGCTACACCTTC. Translated, it gives CAISRTGEDGYTF.

The genes are TRBV4-1 and TRBJ2-3; D is perhaps TRBD1 or TRBD2 (5 bases each). Germline values: CDR1 MGHRA, CDR2 YSYEKL. Trimming cost V 1 base and J 0 bases, with 14 bases left between them. The CDR3 has 17 residues. CDR3 residues: CASSQGGPRGSTDTQYF. DNA of the CDR3: TGCGCCAGCAGCCAAGGGGGACCCCGAGGAAGCACAGATACGCAGTATTTT.

The CDR3 coding sequence is TGTGCCAGCAGCTTCGAGGGCTCCTATAATTCACCCCTCCACTTT. Amino acids: CASSFEGSYNSPLHF. The rearrangement uses TRBV7-2 and TRBJ1-6; no reliable D call. Germline CDR1 and CDR2: SGHTA and FQGNSA. The CDR3 is 15 amino acids. Trimming stripped 3 bases from V and 0 bases from J, with 6 bases between. Based on the CDR3 plus reference TRBV7-2 and TRBJ1-6, the full variable domain is GAGVSQSPSNKVTEKGKDVELRCDPISGHTALYWYRQSLGQGLEFLIYFQGNSAPDKSGLPSDRFSAERTGGSVSTLTIQRTQQEDSAVYLCASSFEGSYNSPLHFGNGTRLTVT.

This clone has at least ten counts. V and J are TRBV7-2 and TRBJ2-7; D gene ambiguous. There are 13 residues in the CDR3. With 2 bases removed from V and 3 bases from J, the gap between germline ends came to 8 bases. Germline CDR1 and CDR2: SGHTA and FQGNSA. CDR3 nucleotides: TGTGCCAGCAGCTTATTGCCAAACTACGAGCAGTACTTC. Translation: CASSLLPNYEQYF.

Only a few counts were recorded for this clone. V and J are TRBV28 and TRBJ2-7; weak D call: TRBD2 (8 bases). The CDR3 is 15 amino acids. Trimming took 7 bases from V and 3 from J, leaving 19 bases between them. CDR1 is MDHEN, CDR2 SYDVKM, per germline. The DNA for the CDR3 is TGTGCCAGCACCGGCGGGGGGCAGGGGGTCTACGAGCAGTACTTC. Protein: CASTGGGQGVYEQYF.

This chain connects TRBV28 to TRBJ2-7; D is unclear. Germline loops: CDR1 MDHEN, CDR2 SYDVKM. This CDR3 region has 13 residues. V was shortened by 2 bases and J by 5 bases, with 10 bases between the two germline ends. In DNA form, the CDR3 reads TGTGCCAGCAGTTTAATCGCCCGACACGAGCAGTACTTC. This encodes CASSLIARHEQYF.

This clone was found a few times. As DNA, the CDR3 is TGTGCCAGTAGTCCGGCGGGAAAGTTGAACACCATATATTTT. This codes for CASSPAGKLNTIYF. The rearrangement links TRBV19 to TRBJ1-3; D is ambiguous. The CDR3 is made up of 14 amino acids. Trimming shortened V by 5 bases and J by 7 bases, and 15 bases separated the two germline ends. Per germline, CDR1 LNHDA and CDR2 SQIVND (reference sequence). Based on the CDR3 plus reference TRBV19 and TRBJ1-3, the full variable domain is DGGITQSPKYLFRKEGQNVTLSCEQNLNHDAMYWYRQDPGQGLRLIYYSQIVNDFQKGDIAEGYSVSREKKESFPLTVTSAQKNPTAFYLCASSPAGKLNTIYFGEGSWLTVV.

This chain joins TRBV5-6 and TRBJ1-6; the D gene is possibly TRBD1 (5 bases). Germline CDR1 and CDR2: SGHDT and YYEEEE. The V end lost 1 base, the J end lost 13 bases, and 21 bases lay between the germline ends. The CDR3 loop spans 16 amino acids. CDR3 region: CASSLLGGPPNGPLHF. CDR3 DNA: TGTGCCAGCAGCTTGTTGGGGGGACCCCCTAATGGGCCCCTCCACTTT.

This clone was seen a few times. The rearrangement joins TRBV15 to TRBJ1-1; D gene unclear. This CDR3 region has 13 residues. The V gene's germline CDR1 is LNHNV and CDR2 YYDKDF (reference sequence). The V gene lost 4 bases and the J gene lost 2 bases, with 8 bases spanning the gap. The CDR3 DNA follows: TGTGCCACCAGCACCGAGGACAACACTGAAGCTTTCTTT. This encodes CATSTEDNTEAFF.

The CDR3 DNA sequence: TGTGCCAGCTCACCCACCTTAGGGACAGGGAAATCCGCCTACGAGCAGTACTTC. Translating it yields CASSPTLGTGKSAYEQYF. The rearrangement links TRBV18 to TRBJ2-7; 9 bases fit TRBD1. The CDR3 is made up of 18 amino acids. The V and J ends lost 3 bases and 2 bases, in that order; junction bases with no gene match: 14. CDR1 is KGHSH and CDR2 is LQKENI in the germline V gene.

The rearrangement links TRBV11-2 to TRBJ1-6; D gene uncertain. This CDR3 region has 15 residues. In germline, CDR1 is SGHAT, CDR2 FQNNGV. Between the trimmed V and J ends, which lost 0 bases and 9 bases, there was a span of 12 bases. The CDR3 reads CASSLEGGRSSPLHF. The CDR3 region has the DNA TGTGCCAGCAGCTTAGAAGGCGGCAGGTCTTCACCCCTCCACTTT.

The chain employs TRBV2 and TRBJ2-3, with D uncertain. Trimming cost V 7 bases and J 0 bases, with 20 bases left between them. The germline V gene encodes CDR1 SNHLY and CDR2 FYNNEI. This CDR3 comprises 17 residues. CDR3 bases: TGTGCCAGCATTTCCTCTACTCGGACGGGTAGCACAGATACGCAGTATTTT. This encodes CASISSTRTGSTDTQYF.

In its sample, this clone was seen a few times. This chain connects TRBV7-2 to TRBJ2-1; tentatively, D is TRBD2 (6 bases). V was clipped by 5 bases and J by 10 bases, with 9 bases between them. Per the germline V gene, CDR1 is SGHTA and CDR2 is FQGNSA. This CDR3 comprises 11 residues. CDR3 coding DNA: TGTGCCAGCAGCCCACGGGGGGAGCAGTTCTTC. Translating it yields CASSPRGEQFF.

This CDR3 is CSVLLKPDQPQHF. In nucleotides, the CDR3 is TGCAGCGTCCTATTAAAACCGGATCAGCCCCAGCATTTT. The chain combines TRBV29-1 with TRBJ1-5; D is unclear. The ends were cut back, 6 bases at V and 5 bases at J, with 14 bases in the middle. Germline-derived CDR1 and CDR2 are SQVTM and ANQGSEA. The CDR3 has 13 amino acids.

This chain links TRBV10-3 with TRBJ2-1, with 11 bases aligning to TRBD2. Germline CDR1 reads ENHRY; CDR2 reads SYGVKD. Losses at the gene ends were 5 bases for V and 6 bases for J; bases not matched to a gene: 9. The length of the CDR3 is 16 residues. The CDR3 region has the DNA TGTGCCATCAGTTCCCCTAGCGGGAGGATATCCAATGAGCAGTTCTTC. It specifies CAISSPSGRISNEQFF.

This chain joins TRBV5-1 and TRBJ2-7, with TRBD1 matching 9 bases. With V trimmed by 4 bases and J by 3 bases, 5 bases remained unmatched. This CDR3 has 14 residues. Germline-derived CDR1 and CDR2 are SGHRS and YFSETQ. The CDR3 DNA reads as TGCGCCAGCAGCGGAAAGGACAGGGGCTACGAGCAGTACTTC. Protein: CASSGKDRGYEQYF. The variable domain in full, completed from reference TRBV5-1 and TRBJ2-7, reads KAGVTQTPRYLIKTRGQQVTLSCSPISGHRSVSWYQQTPGQGLQFLFEYFSETQRNKGNFPGRFSGRQFSNSRSEMNVSTLELGDSALYLCASSGKDRGYEQYFGPGTRLTVT.

This clone was seen only a few times. The chain links TRBV11-2 to TRBJ2-1; the D gene could be TRBD1 or TRBD2 (5 bases each). The germline V and J ends were trimmed by 3 bases and 7 bases, with 22 bases remaining between them. The CDR3 sequence is 17 residues long. The germline CDR1 and CDR2 sequences are SGHAT and FQNNGV. This chain's CDR3 is CASSFRREGRERNEQFF. CDR3 nucleotides: TGTGCCAGCAGCTTTCGTAGAGAGGGGCGTGAGAGGAATGAGCAGTTCTTC.

The chain has TRBV7-8 and TRBJ2-7, with D uncertain. V was cut by 1 base and J by 3 bases, with 13 bases left in between. Germline values: CDR1 SGHVS, CDR2 FQNEAQ. This CDR3 has 15 residues. As DNA, the CDR3 is TGTGCCAGCAGCTTAGAGGCGTCTAACCGCTACGAGCAGTACTTC. Translating gives CASSLEASNRYEQYF. The whole variable domain, remainder taken from reference TRBV7-8 and TRBJ2-7, is GAGVSQSPRYKVAKRGQDVALRCDPISGHVSLFWYQQALGQGPEFLTYFQNEAQLDKSGLPSDRFFAERPEGSVSTLKIQRTQQEDSAVYLCASSLEASNRYEQYFGPGTRLTVT.

This chain joins TRBV28 and TRBJ2-2; D remains ambiguous. The CDR3 consists of 12 residues. Trimming removed 5 bases at V and 7 bases at J, with 8 bases between. Per the germline V gene, CDR1 is MDHEN and CDR2 is SYDVKM. CDR3 DNA: TGTGCCAGCAGTCCGAGGAGCGGGGAGCTGTTTTTT. Its translation is CASSPRSGELFF.

This clone was detected only a few times. The rearrangement uses TRBV7-3 and TRBJ2-1, with TRBD2 identical over 8 bases. CDR1 is SGHTA, CDR2 FQGTGA, per germline. The CDR3 consists of 13 residues. Trimming at V came to 6 bases and at J to 5 bases, leaving 3 bases not matched to a gene. The CDR3 DNA reads TGTGCCAGCAGTGTACTAGCGGACAATGAGCAGTTCTTC. Protein sequence: CASSVLADNEQFF.

This clone was seen many times. The V gene is TRBV7-9, the J gene TRBJ2-1; D unclear. In germline, CDR1 is SEHNR, CDR2 FQNEAQ (reference sequence). V dropped 5 bases and J dropped 0 bases, with 5 bases sitting between them. The CDR3 extends over 13 amino acids. CDR3 sequence (DNA): TGTGCCAGCAGCCCTAGCTCCTACAATGAGCAGTTCTTC. Protein sequence: CASSPSSYNEQFF.

The chain links TRBV2 to TRBJ2-1; D might be TRBD1 (5 bases). The CDR3 contains 14 residues. Germline lookup yields CDR1 SNHLY and CDR2 FYNNEI. The V end lost 6 bases, the J end lost 6 bases, and 15 bases lay between the germline ends. The CDR3 spells CASSTIKQVNEQFF. CDR3 nucleotides: TGTGCCAGCAGCACCATAAAACAGGTCAATGAGCAGTTCTTC.

This clone was seen more than once but under ten times. The chain links TRBV5-1 to TRBJ1-5; D call uncertain. The germline CDR1 and CDR2 sequences are SGHRS and YFSETQ. The CDR3 consists of 15 residues. Between the trimmed V and J ends, which lost 5 bases and 2 bases, there was a span of 14 bases. As DNA, the CDR3 is TGCGCCAGCAGTCTTGGCCCGGCGGGCAATCAGCCCCAGCATTTT. As protein: CASSLGPAGNQPQHF. The full variable domain, completed using reference TRBV5-1 and TRBJ1-5, is KAGVTQTPRYLIKTRGQQVTLSCSPISGHRSVSWYQQTPGQGLQFLFEYFSETQRNKGNFPGRFSGRQFSNSRSEMNVSTLELGDSALYLCASSLGPAGNQPQHFGDGTRLSIL.

This clone was seen a few times. V is TRBV25-1 and J is TRBJ2-7; 7 bases match TRBD1. Germline CDR1 is MGHDK and CDR2 is SYGVNS. The CDR3 is 16 amino acids. The V gene end was trimmed by 1 base and the J gene end by 2 bases; junction bases not matched to a gene: 8. The CDR3 DNA reads TGTGCCAGCAGTGAATCTCACAGGGGTTTGGCCTACGAGCAGTACTTC. Amino acids: CASSESHRGLAYEQYF.

The chain employs TRBV5-1 and TRBJ2-5; D gene uncertain. V was shortened by 7 bases and J by 5 bases, with 12 bases between the two germline ends. This CDR3 comprises 12 residues. From germline, CDR1 is SGHRS and CDR2 YFSETQ. In DNA, the CDR3 is TGCGCCAGCGGGAACGAGGCGGAGACCCAGTACTTC. Residues: CASGNEAETQYF.

This clone was counted a few times. V gene TRBV27 combines with J gene TRBJ1-6, with a tentative D call TRBD1 (6 bases). V shed 8 bases and J shed 7 bases, with 21 bases lying between them. This CDR3 comprises 16 residues. Germline CDR1 MNHEY, CDR2 SMNVEV (reference sequence). In nucleotides, the CDR3 is TGTGCCAGCCGTTCGGACAGTGTGGGGCGGAATTCACCCCTCCACTTT. It is translated as CASRSDSVGRNSPLHF.

This clone was seen a few times. The J gene is TRBJ2-7, the V gene TRBV30; TRBD1 aligns across 10 bases. The germline gives CDR1 GTSNPN, CDR2 SVGIG (reference sequence). V lost 7 bases to trimming and J lost 2 bases; unmatched junction nucleotides: 5. The CDR3 has 13 amino acids. CDR3 nucleotides: TGTGCCTCTTGGACAGGGGGTACCTACGAGCAGTACTTC. Encoded protein: CASWTGGTYEQYF. Combining the CDR3 with reference TRBV30 and TRBJ2-7 gives the whole variable domain SQTIHQWPATLVQPVGSPLSLECTVEGTSNPNLYWYRQAAGRGLQLLFYSVGIGQISSEVPQNLSASRPQDRQFILSSKKLLLSDSGFYLCASWTGGTYEQYFGPGTRLTVT.

This clone has more than one count but fewer than ten. The J gene is TRBJ2-1, the V gene TRBV4-2, with TRBD2 matching 16 bases. V lost 0 bases and J lost 7; bases outside the gene matches: 6. CDR3 length equals 18 residues. The germline gives CDR1 LGHNA, CDR2 YNFKEQ. This chain's CDR3 is CASSQELGTSGRVNEQFF. As DNA, the CDR3 is TGTGCCAGCAGCCAAGAGTTGGGGACTAGCGGGAGGGTAAATGAGCAGTTCTTC.

The table lists this clone with many counts. The chain has TRBV30 and TRBJ2-5; 10 bases match TRBD2. V trimming: 2 bases; J trimming: 14 bases; junction bases outside the gene matches: 11. The CDR3 is 13 residues long. Per the germline V gene, CDR1 is GTSNPN and CDR2 is SVGIG (reference sequence). The CDR3 loop reads CAWSSVSGGTLYF. Here the CDR3 DNA reads TGTGCCTGGAGTTCGGTTAGCGGGGGGACATTATACTTC.